This entry lists 8 T cell receptor beta chains sequenced from one sample in a study of T-cell reconstitution after alpha-beta-depleted transplantation in children. Unique molecular identifiers were built into the TCRbeta library. TCRdb itself ran the PCR reads through MiXCR, one entry per CDR3 protein. The sample includes 90,000 to 130,000 distinct CDR3 sequences, over 9% of them seen just once. Specimen: PBMCs from the stem cell graft donor, collected from the stem cell graft. All receptors derive from a human donor who donated a stem cell graft to a child with acute lymphoblastic leukemia.

This clonotype was seen repeatedly, ten times or more. This rearrangement joins TRBV12-3 or TRBV12-4 to TRBJ1-3; a weak D match, TRBD1 (5 bases). The CDR3 contains 14 residues. V lost 5 bases and J lost 1, with 9 bases in between. CDR3 sequence: CASSRTPSGNTIYF. CDR3 nucleotides: TGTGCCAGCAGTCGGACACCTTCTGGAAACACCATATATTTT.

There are many counts of this clonotype. The rearrangement joins TRBV27 to TRBJ2-1; TRBD2 matches at 11 bases. From germline, CDR1 is MNHEY and CDR2 SMNVEV (reference sequence). This CDR3 is built from 17 residues. The J segment lost 5 bases and the V segment lost 8 bases, leaving 14 bases of the junction unmatched. CDR3 protein: CASGTSKTSGIHNEQFF. The CDR3 bases are TGTGCCAGCGGGACTTCCAAGACTAGCGGGATACACAATGAGCAGTTCTTC.

This clonotype was seen at least ten times. This chain links TRBV6-5 with TRBJ2-7, with D uncertain. The ends were cut back, 7 bases at V and 0 bases at J, with 7 bases in the middle. The CDR3 is 12 amino acids. CDR1 and CDR2 (germline): MNHEY, SVGAGI. CDR3 in amino acids: CASNGGSYEQYF. The CDR3 nucleotides are TGTGCCAGCAACGGCGGCTCCTACGAGCAGTACTTC.

This clonotype was counted many times. The gene calls are TRBV6-4 and TRBJ2-1, with 7 bases lining up with TRBD1. This CDR3 is built from 16 residues. The germline V gene encodes CDR1 MRHNA and CDR2 SNTAGT. V shed 5 bases and J 0 bases; nucleotides not matched to a gene: 7. The CDR3 loop is CASSLPTGSSYNEQFF. The CDR3 DNA reads TGTGCCAGCAGTCTCCCGACAGGGAGCTCCTACAATGAGCAGTTCTTC.

This clonotype was recorded many times. V is TRBV24-1 and J is TRBJ2-1; D ambiguous. The CDR3 extends over 15 amino acids. Germline V gene lookup returns CDR1 KGHDR and CDR2 SFDVKD. Deletions cut 4 bases from V and 5 bases from J, with 14 bases between. CDR3 residues: CATSDLTTPNNEQFF. The CDR3 DNA reads as TGTGCCACCAGTGACCTAACAACACCAAACAATGAGCAGTTCTTC.

This clonotype was observed at least ten times. V and J are TRBV12-3 or TRBV12-4 and TRBJ1-2; 11 bases match TRBD1. The CDR3 consists of 13 residues. J gave up 10 bases and V 7 bases, and 8 bases lay outside the gene matches. CDR3 coding DNA: TGTGCCAGCAATAGTCGGGACAGGGGGAACTACACCTTC. Translation: CASNSRDRGNYTF.

The CDR3 protein is CAWTGAGSGANVLTF. The DNA for the CDR3 is TGTGCCTGGACAGGGGCCGGCTCTGGGGCCAACGTCCTGACTTTC. The chain is built from TRBV30 and TRBJ2-6; D might be TRBD1 (6 bases). V dropped 4 bases and J dropped 0 bases, with 10 bases sitting between them. CDR1 is GTSNPN and CDR2 is SVGIG in the germline V gene (reference sequence). This CDR3 contains 15 residues.

Remarks on this clonotype: Being one base from a much bigger clone, this may be a read error. The CDR3 here is CAGSFTSTGSYEQYF. The CDR3 bases are TGTGCCGGCAGCTTTACCTCCACAGGGTCCTACGAGCAGTACTTC. The chain recombines TRBV7-2 with TRBJ2-7, with a tentative D call TRBD1 (6 bases). Germline V gene sequence: CDR1 SGHTA, CDR2 FQGNSA. The CDR3 is made up of 15 amino acids.